The 21 T cell receptor beta chains reported below all come from one sample, sequenced in a study of blood T cell repertoires in COVID-19. Sequenced by immunoSEQ multiplex PCR; TCRdb stores in-frame clones only, minus some. The data show roughly 150,000 clones, 80% seen once. Sequencing was done on a sample of PBMCs or T cells enriched from blood (not recorded which). The receptor source for this set is a woman aged 60 to 75 who had recovered from COVID-19.

V and J are TRBV24-1 and TRBJ1-1, with TRBD1 identical over 11 bases. Germline lookup yields CDR1 KGHDR and CDR2 SFDVKD. Germline trimming cut 8 bases from V and 6 bases from J; bases unmatched to any gene: 13. This CDR3 is built from 16 residues. The CDR3 DNA reads TGTGCCACCACCTCGAATCCGGGACAGGGGGTCTCTGAAGCTTTCTTT. Translated, it gives CATTSNPGQGVSEAFF.

The chain carries TRBV9 and TRBJ2-2, with D maybe TRBD1 (6 bases). Per germline, CDR1 SGDLS and CDR2 YYNGEE. V lost 6 bases and J lost 1, with 10 bases in between. The CDR3 is 14 residues long. CDR3 DNA sequence: TGTGCCAGCAAGGAACAGGGGAACACCGGGGAGCTGTTTTTT. Protein product: CASKEQGNTGELFF.

The V gene is TRBV6-4, the J gene TRBJ2-3; a weak D match, TRBD2 (6 bases). The CDR3 has 15 amino acids. V dropped 5 bases and J dropped 0 bases, with 12 bases sitting between them. Germline V lookup: CDR1 MRHNA, CDR2 SNTAGT. The CDR3 is CASSRSGRSTDTQYF. Here the CDR3 DNA reads TGTGCCAGCAGTCGTTCGGGGAGGAGCACAGATACGCAGTATTTT.

The CDR3 is CASRTRSGQGAIEQFF. The DNA of the CDR3 is TGTGCCAGCAGGACCCGGTCGGGACAGGGGGCGATTGAGCAGTTCTTC. This sequence joins TRBV11-2 and TRBJ2-1, with 12 bases identical to TRBD1. The germline V gene has CDR1 SGHAT and CDR2 FQNNGV. This CDR3 contains 16 residues. Trimming at V came to 6 bases and at J to 9 bases, leaving 12 bases not matched to a gene.

J is TRBJ2-3 and V is TRBV10-3, with D tentatively TRBD2 (6 bases). CDR1 and CDR2 from the germline V gene are ENHRY and SYGVKD. Trimming pared 5 bases from V and 2 bases from J, leaving 20 bases between. This CDR3 contains 17 residues. The CDR3 spells CAISPIVDGGFTDTQYF. The DNA for the CDR3 is TGTGCCATCAGTCCGATCGTAGACGGGGGTTTCACAGATACGCAGTATTTT.

This clone was seen a few times. This chain connects TRBV15 to TRBJ1-6; 9 bases are a match to TRBD1. The length of the CDR3 is 16 residues. From germline, CDR1 is LNHNV and CDR2 YYDKDF (reference sequence). Trimming took 0 bases from V and 8 from J; bases not matched to a gene: 5. The CDR3 spells CATSRDFRTGDSPLHF. The CDR3 coding sequence is TGTGCCACCAGCAGAGATTTTAGGACAGGGGATTCACCCCTCCACTTT.

The chain employs TRBV15 and TRBJ2-2; D remains unclear. V lost 0 bases and J 2 bases, leaving 13 bases between the germline ends. This CDR3 has 17 amino acids. Germline CDR1 LNHNV, CDR2 YYDKDF (reference sequence). The CDR3 loop is CATSRDQVRANTGELFF. CDR3 sequence (DNA): TGTGCCACCAGCAGAGATCAAGTAAGAGCAAACACCGGGGAGCTGTTTTTT.

This clone has only one observation. V usage is TRBV3-1 (or the pseudogene TRBV3-2) and J usage is TRBJ2-7, with 10 bases fitting TRBD2. Germline loops: CDR1 LGHDT, CDR2 YNNKEL (reference sequence). There are 15 residues in the CDR3. The junction had 6 bases not matched to a gene; V was cut back by 3 bases and J by 4 bases. This CDR3 is CASSQSGGAIYEQYF. The CDR3 bases are TGTGCCAGCAGCCAGAGCGGGGGGGCCATTTACGAGCAGTACTTC.

In this sample, this clone turned up once. V gene TRBV27 combines with J gene TRBJ2-1; 7 bases are shared with TRBD2. The ends lost 3 bases at V and 0 bases at J; junction bases unmatched: 2. The CDR3 totals 15 residues. CDR1 is MNHEY, CDR2 SMNVEV, per germline (reference sequence). CDR3 DNA: TGTGCCAGCAGTTTTGGGACTATCTCCTACAATGAGCAGTTCTTC. Protein sequence: CASSFGTISYNEQFF.

The chain carries TRBV6-5 and TRBJ1-4; D is ambiguous. Trimming took off 9 bases at V and 8 bases at J, with 19 bases between the two ends. CDR3 length: 14 amino acids. Germline assignment: CDR1 MNHEY and CDR2 SVGAGI. The CDR3 coding sequence is TGTGCCAGTAAGATTGTTGAGGCTGGAGAAAAACTGTTTTTT. Protein product: CASKIVEAGEKLFF.

CDR3 amino acids: CASSPGISYEQYF. The CDR3 DNA is TGTGCCAGCAGCCCGGGTATCTCCTACGAGCAGTACTTC. This chain uses TRBV5-4 with TRBJ2-7; D is undetermined. V lost 4 bases, J lost 0 bases, and 8 bases lay in between. CDR3 length: 13 residues. In germline, CDR1 is SGHNT, CDR2 YYREEE (reference sequence).

CDR3 protein: CASSFSWPNTDTQYF. The CDR3 nucleotides are TGTGCCAGCAGCTTTTCGTGGCCGAACACAGATACGCAGTATTTT. The rearrangement joins TRBV5-6 to TRBJ2-3, with no clear D. The CDR3 is 15 amino acids. CDR1 SGHDT and CDR2 YYEEEE come from the germline V gene. With 2 bases removed from V and 2 bases from J, the gap between germline ends came to 12 bases. The entire variable domain, with the rest obtained from reference TRBV5-6 and TRBJ2-3, is as follows: DAGVTQSPTHLIKTRGQQVTLRCSPKSGHDTVSWYQQALGQGPQFIFQYYEEEERQRGNFPDRFSGHQFPNYSSELNVNALLLGDSALYLCASSFSWPNTDTQYFGPGTRLTVL.

The rearrangement links TRBV18 to TRBJ1-2, with 8 nucleotides matching TRBD1. The CDR3 consists of 13 residues. Germline trimming cut 3 bases from V and 4 bases from J; bases unmatched to any gene: 1. Germline-derived CDR1 and CDR2 are KGHSH and LQKENI. The CDR3 DNA is TGTGCCAGCTCACCTGACAGGGGCTATGGCTACACCTTC. Translating it yields CASSPDRGYGYTF.

The chain carries TRBV14 and TRBJ2-5, with 10 positions matching TRBD2. CDR1 is SGHDN and CDR2 is FVKESK in the germline V gene. This CDR3 is 15 amino acids long. The V gene end was trimmed by 4 bases and the J gene end by 5 bases; junction bases not matched to a gene: 7. CDR3 in amino acids: CASSPGLARVETQYF. The CDR3 DNA reads TGTGCCAGCAGCCCGGGACTAGCGAGAGTGGAGACCCAGTACTTC.

The gene calls are TRBV6-4 and TRBJ1-5; D gene unclear. Trimming stripped 5 bases from V and 2 bases from J, with 10 bases between. Germline CDR1 MRHNA, CDR2 SNTAGT. CDR3 size: 14 residues. As DNA, the CDR3 is TGTGCCAGCAGTCCCCAGGAAGGCAATCAGCCCCAGCATTTT. Amino acids: CASSPQEGNQPQHF.

The rearrangement joins TRBV9 to TRBJ2-3; TRBD2 is a possible D gene (6 bases). The CDR3 is made up of 16 amino acids. The V end was cut by 5 bases, the J end by 3 bases, with 19 bases between. Germline assignment: CDR1 SGDLS and CDR2 YYNGEE. In DNA, the CDR3 is TGTGCCAGCAGTTACCTAATGAAGGGGAGGACAGATACGCAGTATTTT. Its translation is CASSYLMKGRTDTQYF.

The chain links TRBV19 to TRBJ1-2, with TRBD1 as a possible D gene (6 bases). Germline-derived CDR1 and CDR2 are LNHDA and SQIVND (reference sequence). This CDR3 spans 15 amino acids. Trimming left V 3 bases short and J 4 bases short, with 15 bases between. In DNA form, the CDR3 reads TGTGCCAGTAGTATTGGCGGACAGACTGCCTATGGCTACACCTTC. Amino acid sequence: CASSIGGQTAYGYTF.

The chain combines TRBV27 with TRBJ2-3, with 10 bases lining up with TRBD1. This CDR3 has 19 amino acids. With 0 bases clipped from V and 2 bases from J, the junction kept 11 bases outside the gene matches. CDR1 is MNHEY and CDR2 is SMNVEV in the germline V gene (reference sequence). The CDR3 spells CASSLSEAVGQGVTDTQYF. CDR3 in DNA: TGTGCCAGCAGTTTATCTGAAGCGGTAGGACAGGGGGTCACAGATACGCAGTATTTT.

The chain joins TRBV5-4 to TRBJ1-5, with 8 bases matching TRBD1. Trimming at V came to 3 bases and at J to 5 bases, leaving 7 bases not matched to a gene. CDR3 length: 15 amino acids. Germline loops: CDR1 SGHNT, CDR2 YYREEE (reference sequence). The CDR3 sequence is CASSSGQGVDQPQHF. In DNA, the CDR3 is TGTGCCAGCAGCTCAGGACAGGGCGTCGATCAGCCCCAGCATTTT.

The CDR3 coding sequence is TGCGCCAGCAGTCCTGGGGGGACGGCTAACTATGGCTACACCTTC. It yields the protein CASSPGGTANYGYTF. The V gene is TRBV5-1, the J gene TRBJ1-2; maybe TRBD1 (5 bases). V was cut by 5 bases and J by 0 bases, with 14 bases left in between. CDR1 and CDR2 (germline): SGHRS, YFSETQ. The CDR3 is 15 residues long.

V is TRBV7-6 and J is TRBJ1-1; 7 bases are shared with TRBD1. After removal of 1 base from V and 2 bases from J, the junction contained 4 bases not matched to a gene. This CDR3 comprises 15 residues. Germline V gives CDR1 SGHVS, CDR2 FNYEAQ. The CDR3 region is CASSLGSGGNTEAFF. CDR3 coding DNA: TGTGCCAGCAGCTTAGGATCAGGGGGAAACACTGAAGCTTTCTTT.